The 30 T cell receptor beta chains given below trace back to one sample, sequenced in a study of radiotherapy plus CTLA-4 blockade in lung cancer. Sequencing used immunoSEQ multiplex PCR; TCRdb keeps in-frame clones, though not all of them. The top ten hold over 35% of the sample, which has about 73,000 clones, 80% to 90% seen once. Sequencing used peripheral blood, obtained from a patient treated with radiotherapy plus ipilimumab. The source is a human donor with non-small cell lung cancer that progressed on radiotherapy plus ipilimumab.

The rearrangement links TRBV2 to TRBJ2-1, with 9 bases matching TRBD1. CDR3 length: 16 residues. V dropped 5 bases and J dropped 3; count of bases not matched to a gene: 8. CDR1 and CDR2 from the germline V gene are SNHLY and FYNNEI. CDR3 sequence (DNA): TGTGCCAGCAGTCTAAAGGACAGGGGATACTACAATGAGCAGTTCTTC. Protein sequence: CASSLKDRGYYNEQFF.

The CDR3: CASSQQARIPTGEQFF. The CDR3 DNA follows: TGTGCCAGCAGCCAACAAGCCCGTATACCCACAGGTGAGCAGTTCTTC. The chain recombines TRBV4-2 with TRBJ2-1; D possibly corresponds to TRBD1 (5 bases). Trimming shortened V by 2 bases and J by 9 bases, and 20 bases separated the two germline ends. The CDR3 has 16 residues. From germline, CDR1 is LGHNA and CDR2 YNFKEQ.

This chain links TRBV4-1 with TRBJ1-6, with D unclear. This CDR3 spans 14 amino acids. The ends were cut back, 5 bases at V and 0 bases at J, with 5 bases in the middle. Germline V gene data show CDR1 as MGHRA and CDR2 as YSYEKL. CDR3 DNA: TGCGCCAGCAGCGAGGGCTCCTATAATTCACCCCTCCACTTT. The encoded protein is CASSEGSYNSPLHF.

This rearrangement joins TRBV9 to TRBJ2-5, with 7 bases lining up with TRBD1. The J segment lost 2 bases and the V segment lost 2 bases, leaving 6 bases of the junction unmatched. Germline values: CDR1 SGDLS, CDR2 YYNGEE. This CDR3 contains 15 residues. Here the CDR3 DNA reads TGTGCCAGCAGCGTTAATACAGGGGCGCAAGAGACCCAGTACTTC. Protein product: CASSVNTGAQETQYF.

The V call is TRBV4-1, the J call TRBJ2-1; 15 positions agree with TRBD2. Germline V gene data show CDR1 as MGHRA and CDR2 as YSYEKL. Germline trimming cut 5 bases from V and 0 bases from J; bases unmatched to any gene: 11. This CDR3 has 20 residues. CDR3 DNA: TGCGCCAGCAGCAAACCGGGACTAGCGGGAGGCCCGAGCTCCTACAATGAGCAGTTCTTC. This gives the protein CASSKPGLAGGPSSYNEQFF.

In DNA, the CDR3 is TGTGCCAGCAGCTTAGCGGGAGGGAATCAGCCCCAGCATTTT. This gives the protein CASSLAGGNQPQHF. V and J are TRBV11-2 and TRBJ1-5; no clear D. V lost 1 base and J 4 bases, leaving 8 bases between the germline ends. This CDR3 has 14 residues. Looked up from germline, CDR1 is SGHAT and CDR2 is FQNNGV.

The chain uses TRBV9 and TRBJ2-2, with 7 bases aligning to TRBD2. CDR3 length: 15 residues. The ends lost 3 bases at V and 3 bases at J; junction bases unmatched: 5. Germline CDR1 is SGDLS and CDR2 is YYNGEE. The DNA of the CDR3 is TGTGCCAGCAGCGCAGGACTAGGGTACACCGGGGAGCTGTTTTTT. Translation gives CASSAGLGYTGELFF.

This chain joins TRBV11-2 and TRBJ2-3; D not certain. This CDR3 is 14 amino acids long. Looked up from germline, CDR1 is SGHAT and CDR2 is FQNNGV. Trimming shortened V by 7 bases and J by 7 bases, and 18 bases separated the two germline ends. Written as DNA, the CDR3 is TGTGCCAGCAACCCCTCACACCGGATTTATACGCAGTATTTT. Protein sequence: CASNPSHRIYTQYF.

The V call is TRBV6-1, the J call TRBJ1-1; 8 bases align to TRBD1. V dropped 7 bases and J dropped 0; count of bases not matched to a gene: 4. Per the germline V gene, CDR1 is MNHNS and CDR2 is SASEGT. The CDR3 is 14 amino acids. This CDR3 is CASKRTGMNTEAFF. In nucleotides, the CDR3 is TGTGCCAGCAAACGGACAGGGATGAACACTGAAGCTTTCTTT.

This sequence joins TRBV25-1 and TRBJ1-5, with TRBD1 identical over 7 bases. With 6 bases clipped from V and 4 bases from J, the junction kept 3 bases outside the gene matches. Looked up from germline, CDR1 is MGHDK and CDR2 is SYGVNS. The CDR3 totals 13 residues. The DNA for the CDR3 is TGTGCCAGCAGCAGGGGGTGGAATCAGCCCCAGCATTTT. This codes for CASSRGWNQPQHF.

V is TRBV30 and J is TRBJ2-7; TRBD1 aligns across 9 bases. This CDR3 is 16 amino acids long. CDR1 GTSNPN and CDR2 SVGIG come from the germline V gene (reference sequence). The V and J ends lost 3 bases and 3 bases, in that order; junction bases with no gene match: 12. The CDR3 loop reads CAWRGSRTGVLYEQYF. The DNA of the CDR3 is TGTGCCTGGAGAGGATCTCGGACAGGGGTCCTCTACGAGCAGTACTTC.

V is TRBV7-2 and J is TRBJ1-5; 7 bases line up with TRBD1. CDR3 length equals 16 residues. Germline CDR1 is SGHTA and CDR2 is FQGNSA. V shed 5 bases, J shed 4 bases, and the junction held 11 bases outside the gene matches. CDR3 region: CASSLGGDRRNQPQHF. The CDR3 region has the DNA TGTGCCAGCAGCCTCGGGGGGGACAGACGAAATCAGCCCCAGCATTTT.

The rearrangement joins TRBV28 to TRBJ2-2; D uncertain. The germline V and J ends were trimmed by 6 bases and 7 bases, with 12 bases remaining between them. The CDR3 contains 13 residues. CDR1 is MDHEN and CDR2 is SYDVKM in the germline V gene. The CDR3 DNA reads TGTGCCAGCAGAGGTGTCCCAAACGGGGAGCTGTTTTTT. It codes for CASRGVPNGELFF. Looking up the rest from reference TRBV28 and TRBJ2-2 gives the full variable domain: DVKVTQSSRYLVKRTGEKVFLECVQDMDHENMFWYRQDPGLGLRLIYFSYDVKMKEKGDIPEGYSVSREKKERFSLILESASTNQTSMYLCASRGVPNGELFFGEGSRLTVL.

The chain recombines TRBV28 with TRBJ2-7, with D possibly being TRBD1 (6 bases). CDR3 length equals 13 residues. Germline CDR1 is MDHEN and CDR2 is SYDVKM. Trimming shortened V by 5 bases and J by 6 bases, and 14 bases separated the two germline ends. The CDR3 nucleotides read TGTGCCAGCAGTCGCAATGGCAGGGGCGAGCAGTACTTC. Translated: CASSRNGRGEQYF.

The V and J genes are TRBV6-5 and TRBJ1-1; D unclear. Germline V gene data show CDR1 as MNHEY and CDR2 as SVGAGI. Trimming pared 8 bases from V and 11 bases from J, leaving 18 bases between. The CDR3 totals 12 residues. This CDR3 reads CASGSRSNDAFF. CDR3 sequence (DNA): TGTGCCAGCGGTAGCCGATCAAACGACGCTTTCTTT.

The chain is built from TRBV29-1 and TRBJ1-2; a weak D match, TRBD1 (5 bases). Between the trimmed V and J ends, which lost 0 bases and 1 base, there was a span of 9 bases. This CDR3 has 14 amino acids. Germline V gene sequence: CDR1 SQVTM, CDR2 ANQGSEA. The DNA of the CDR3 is TGCAGCGTTGAAGAGGGGGGAGGTAACTATGGCTACACCTTC. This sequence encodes CSVEEGGGNYGYTF.

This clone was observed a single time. The CDR3 region is CASSFRTGEGNTIYF. The CDR3 region has the DNA TGTGCCAGCAGTTTTCGGACAGGGGAGGGAAACACCATATATTTT. The chain combines TRBV27 with TRBJ1-3, with 9 bases lining up with TRBD1. The CDR3 covers 15 residues. Germline-derived CDR1 and CDR2 are MNHEY and SMNVEV (reference sequence). J was trimmed by 4 bases and V by 3 bases; bases with no gene match: 4.

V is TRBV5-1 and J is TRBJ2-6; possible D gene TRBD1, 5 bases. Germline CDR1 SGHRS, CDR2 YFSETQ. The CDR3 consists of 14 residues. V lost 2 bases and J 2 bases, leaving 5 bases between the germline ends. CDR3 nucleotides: TGCGCCAGCAGCTTCAGGGCTGGGGCCAACGTCCTGACTTTC. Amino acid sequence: CASSFRAGANVLTF. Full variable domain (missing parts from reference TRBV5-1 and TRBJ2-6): KAGVTQTPRYLIKTRGQQVTLSCSPISGHRSVSWYQQTPGQGLQFLFEYFSETQRNKGNFPGRFSGRQFSNSRSEMNVSTLELGDSALYLCASSFRAGANVLTFGAGSRLTVL.

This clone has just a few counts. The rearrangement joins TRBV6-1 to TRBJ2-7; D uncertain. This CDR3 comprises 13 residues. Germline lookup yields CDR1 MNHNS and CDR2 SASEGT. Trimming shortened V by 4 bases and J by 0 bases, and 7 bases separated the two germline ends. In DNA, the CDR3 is TGTGCCAGCAGTGCGACGGGCTCCTACGAGCAGTACGTC. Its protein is CASSATGSYEQYV.

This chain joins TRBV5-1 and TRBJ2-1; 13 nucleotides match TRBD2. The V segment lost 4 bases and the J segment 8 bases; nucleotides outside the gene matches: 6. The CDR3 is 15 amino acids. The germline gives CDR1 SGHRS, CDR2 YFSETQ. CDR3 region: CASSPGTSGTDEQFF. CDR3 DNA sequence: TGCGCCAGCAGCCCAGGGACTAGCGGGACCGATGAGCAGTTCTTC.

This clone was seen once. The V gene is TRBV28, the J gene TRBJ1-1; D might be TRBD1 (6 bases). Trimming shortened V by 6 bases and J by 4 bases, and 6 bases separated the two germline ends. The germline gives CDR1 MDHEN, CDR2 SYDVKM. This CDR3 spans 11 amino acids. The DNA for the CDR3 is TGTGCCAGCAGCAGGGGCACTGAAGCTTTCTTT. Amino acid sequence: CASSRGTEAFF. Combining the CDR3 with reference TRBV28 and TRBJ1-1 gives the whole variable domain DVKVTQSSRYLVKRTGEKVFLECVQDMDHENMFWYRQDPGLGLRLIYFSYDVKMKEKGDIPEGYSVSREKKERFSLILESASTNQTSMYLCASSRGTEAFFGQGTRLTVV.

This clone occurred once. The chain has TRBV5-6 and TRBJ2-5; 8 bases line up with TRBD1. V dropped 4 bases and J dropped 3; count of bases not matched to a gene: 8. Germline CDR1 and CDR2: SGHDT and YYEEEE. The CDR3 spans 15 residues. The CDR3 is CASSRRTGNKETQYF. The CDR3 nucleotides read TGTGCCAGCAGCCGGAGGACAGGGAATAAAGAGACCCAGTACTTC.

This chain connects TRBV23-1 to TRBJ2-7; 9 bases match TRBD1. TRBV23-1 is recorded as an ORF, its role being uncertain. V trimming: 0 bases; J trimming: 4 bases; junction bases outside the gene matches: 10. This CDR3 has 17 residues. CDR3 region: CASSQSGRDREQYEQYV. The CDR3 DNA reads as TGCGCCAGCAGTCAATCGGGCCGGGACAGGGAACAATACGAGCAGTACGTC.

CDR3: CASSPAGEVNEQFF. The CDR3 DNA follows: TGTGCCAGCTCACCCGCGGGAGAGGTCAATGAGCAGTTCTTC. The chain employs TRBV18 and TRBJ2-1; 7 nucleotides match TRBD2. This CDR3 is built from 14 residues. Germline assignment: CDR1 KGHSH and CDR2 LQKENI. After removal of 3 bases from V and 6 bases from J, the junction contained 5 bases not matched to a gene.

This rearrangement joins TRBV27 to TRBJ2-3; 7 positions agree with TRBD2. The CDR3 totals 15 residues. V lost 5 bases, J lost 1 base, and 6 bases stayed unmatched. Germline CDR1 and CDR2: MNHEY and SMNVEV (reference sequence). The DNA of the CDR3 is TGTGCCAGCAGTCCAGCTAGCGGACGCACAGATACGCAGTATTTT. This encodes CASSPASGRTDTQYF.

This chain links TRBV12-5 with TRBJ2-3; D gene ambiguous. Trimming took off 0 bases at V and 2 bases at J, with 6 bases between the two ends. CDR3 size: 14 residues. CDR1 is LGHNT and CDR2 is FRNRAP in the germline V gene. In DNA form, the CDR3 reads TGTGCTAGTGGTTTGGTTCTTCACACAGATACGCAGTATTTT. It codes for CASGLVLHTDTQYF. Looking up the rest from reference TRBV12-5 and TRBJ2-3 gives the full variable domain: DARVTQTPRHKVTEMGQEVTMRCQPILGHNTVFWYRQTMMQGLELLAYFRNRAPLDDSGMPKDRFSAEMPDATLATLKIQPSEPRDSAVYFCASGLVLHTDTQYFGPGTRLTVL.

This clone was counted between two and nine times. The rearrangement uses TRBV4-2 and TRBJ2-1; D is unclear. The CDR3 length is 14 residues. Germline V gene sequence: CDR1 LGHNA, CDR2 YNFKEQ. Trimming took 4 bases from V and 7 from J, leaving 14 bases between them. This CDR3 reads CASSLGGTTNEQFF. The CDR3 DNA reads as TGTGCCAGCAGCCTTGGCGGCACTACAAATGAGCAGTTCTTC.

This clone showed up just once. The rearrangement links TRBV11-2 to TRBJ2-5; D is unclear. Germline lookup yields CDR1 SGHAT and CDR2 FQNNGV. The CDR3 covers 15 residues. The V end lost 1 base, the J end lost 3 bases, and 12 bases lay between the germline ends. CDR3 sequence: CASSLAVRVEETQYF. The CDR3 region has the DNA TGTGCCAGCAGCTTAGCTGTCCGGGTAGAAGAGACCCAGTACTTC.

In nucleotides, the CDR3 is TGTGCCAGCAGCGCCGGGACAACTTTTAATGAAAAACTGTTTTTT. It encodes CASSAGTTFNEKLFF. The gene calls are TRBV5-4 and TRBJ1-4; D possibly corresponds to TRBD1 (6 bases). CDR3 size: 15 residues. CDR1 is SGHNT and CDR2 is YYREEE in the germline V gene (reference sequence). Trimming shortened V by 4 bases and J by 4 bases, and 14 bases separated the two germline ends. Full variable domain (rest looked up from reference TRBV5-4 and TRBJ1-4): ETGVTQSPTHLIKTRGQQVTLRCSSQSGHNTVSWYQQALGQGPQFIFQYYREEENGRGNFPPRFSGLQFPNYSSELNVNALELDDSALYLCASSAGTTFNEKLFFGSGTQLSVL.

CDR3 nucleotide sequence: TGTGCCAGCAGCCGAATTTCCGGGACTAGCGGGGGGACGCAGTATTTT. This encodes CASSRISGTSGGTQYF. The genes are TRBV7-3 and TRBJ2-3; 15 bases match TRBD2. Trimming removed 5 bases from V and 9 bases from J; junction bases left unmatched: 9. Per germline, CDR1 SGHTA and CDR2 FQGTGA. The CDR3 is 16 residues long.